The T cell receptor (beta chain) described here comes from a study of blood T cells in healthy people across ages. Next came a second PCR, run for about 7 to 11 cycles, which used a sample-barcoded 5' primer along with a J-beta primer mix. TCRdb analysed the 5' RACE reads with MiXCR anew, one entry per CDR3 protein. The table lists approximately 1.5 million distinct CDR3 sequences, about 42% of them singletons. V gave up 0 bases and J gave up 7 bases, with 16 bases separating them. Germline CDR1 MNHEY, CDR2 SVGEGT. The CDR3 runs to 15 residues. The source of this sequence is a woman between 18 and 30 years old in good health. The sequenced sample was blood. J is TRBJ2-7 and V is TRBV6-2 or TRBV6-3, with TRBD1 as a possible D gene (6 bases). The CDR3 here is CASSYSSDSHNEQYF. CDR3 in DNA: TGTGCCAGCAGTTACTCCTCGGACAGTCACAATGAGCAGTACTTC.